The rows below give T cell receptor beta chains drawn from one sample of a study of PD-1 blockade in mismatch repair-deficient tumors. Some clones are missing from TCRdb's copy, which holds only in-frame ones; the method was immunoSEQ multiplex PCR. This table has more than 50,000 clones, approximately 90% appearing once. The material sequenced was peripheral blood, taken 52 weeks after starting pembrolizumab. The receptors stem from an adult with mismatch repair-deficient cancer. The CDR3 runs from the conserved cysteine through the conserved F or W. Fields, in order: V gene, J gene, CDR3 protein.

TRBV4-1,TRBJ1-1,CASSPHEGTEAFF
TRBV28,TRBJ1-1,CASSEPMNTEAFF
TRBV13,TRBJ2-1,CASSPGTSGRARNEQFF
TRBV5-8,TRBJ2-7,CASSLGDYEQYF
TRBV10-3,TRBJ2-1,CAIGDTGQGTNEQFF
TRBV4-1,TRBJ2-3,CASSQQPGGDTQYF
TRBV9,TRBJ2-5,CASSITGGDIETQYF
TRBV28,TRBJ2-7,CASTRGGYEQYF
TRBV6-1,TRBJ2-3,CASRFNGHTDTQYF
TRBV29-1,TRBJ2-2,CSVEPRAFNTGELFF
TRBV2,TRBJ1-5,CASRLEQGYQPQHF
TRBV10-3,TRBJ2-7,CAISDRGGVDEQYF
TRBV7-9,TRBJ1-1,CASSLAGTGHHTEAFF
TRBV10-3,TRBJ2-3,CAISDKLLAGGPEDTQYF
TRBV6-5,TRBJ2-7,CASNAGGEFHEQYF
TRBV7-9,TRBJ2-1,CASSLIRGLAGGHEQFF
TRBV7-8,TRBJ2-7,CASSLGGLTRKTSYEQYF
TRBV5-6,TRBJ2-7,CASSLERSSYEQYF
TRBV29-1,TRBJ1-2,CSVRDRLFDYGYTF
TRBV7-6,TRBJ2-1,CASSYITGNEQFF
TRBV4-1,TRBJ2-7,CASSQDPGTSYEQYF
TRBV28,TRBJ2-7,CASSLFPGFRGASYEQYF
TRBV6-7,TRBJ2-7,CATALLAESTPAYEQYF
TRBV4-3,TRBJ2-1,CASSQELGGLAEDDEQFF
TRBV6-5,TRBJ2-7,CASSYWREALYEQYF
TRBV29-1,TRBJ2-7,CSAGPSPYEQYF
TRBV19,TRBJ2-7,CASSLTTGGDEQYF
TRBV30,-,CAWSPSPYEQYF
TRBV10-3,TRBJ1-2,CAIQGQGGYGYTF
TRBV7-6,TRBJ2-5,CASSLRRGTEGETQYF
TRBV27,TRBJ2-1,CASSLSGTLHEQFF
TRBV11-2,TRBJ2-7,CASSLEAGFHEQYF
TRBV7-6,TRBJ2-7,CASSTPRRGSYEQYF
TRBV29-1,TRBJ2-5,CSVVLSGRPQKAQYF
TRBV28,TRBJ2-3,CASTSGREGLGDTQYF
TRBV28,TRBJ2-5,CASTSTDGGIRMETQYF
TRBV11-2,TRBJ2-5,CASSLEITFQETQYF
TRBV15,TRBJ2-5,CATSSAWERVETQYF
TRBV4-1,TRBJ2-3,CASSLDTSTADTQYF
TRBV19,TRBJ1-2,CASTHIPIPGTDGYTF